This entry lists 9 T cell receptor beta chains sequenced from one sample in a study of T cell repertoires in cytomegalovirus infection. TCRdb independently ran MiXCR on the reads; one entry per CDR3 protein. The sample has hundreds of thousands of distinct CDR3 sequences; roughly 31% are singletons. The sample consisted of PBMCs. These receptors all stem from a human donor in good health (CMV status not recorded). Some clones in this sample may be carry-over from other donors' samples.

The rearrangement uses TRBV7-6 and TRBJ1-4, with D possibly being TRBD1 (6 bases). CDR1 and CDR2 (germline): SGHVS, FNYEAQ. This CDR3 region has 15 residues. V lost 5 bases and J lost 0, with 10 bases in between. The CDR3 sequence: CASSANRATNEKLFF. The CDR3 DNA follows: TGTGCCAGCAGCGCGAACAGGGCAACTAATGAAAAACTGTTTTTT. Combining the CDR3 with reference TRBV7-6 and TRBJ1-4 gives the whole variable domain GAGVSQSPRYKVTKRGQDVALRCDPISGHVSLYWYRQALGQGPEFLTYFNYEAQQDKSGLPNDRFSAERPEGSISTLTIQRTEQRDSAMYRCASSANRATNEKLFFGSGTQLSVL.

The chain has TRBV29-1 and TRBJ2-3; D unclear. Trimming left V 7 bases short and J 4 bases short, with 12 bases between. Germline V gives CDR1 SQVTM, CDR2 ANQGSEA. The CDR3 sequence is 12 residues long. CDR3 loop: CSDMDHADTQYF. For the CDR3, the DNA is TGCAGCGACATGGACCACGCAGATACGCAGTATTTT.

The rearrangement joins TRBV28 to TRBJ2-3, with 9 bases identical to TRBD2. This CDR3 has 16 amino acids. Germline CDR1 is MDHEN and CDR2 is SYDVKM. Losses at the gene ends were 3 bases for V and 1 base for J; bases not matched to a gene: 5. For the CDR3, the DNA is TGTGCCAGCAGTTTCCCTCCTAGCGGGGGCACAGATACGCAGTATTTT. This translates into CASSFPPSGGTDTQYF.

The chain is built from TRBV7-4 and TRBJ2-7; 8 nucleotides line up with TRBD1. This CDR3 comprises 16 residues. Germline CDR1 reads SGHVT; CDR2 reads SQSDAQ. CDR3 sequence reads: CSIGSRSGQGAGEQYF. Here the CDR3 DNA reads TGTTCCATCGGCTCCCGTTCGGGGCAGGGGGCGGGGGAGCAGTACTTC. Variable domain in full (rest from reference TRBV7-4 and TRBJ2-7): GAGVSQSPRYKVAKRGRDVALRCDSISGHVTLYWYRQTLGQGSEVLTYSQSDAQRDKSGRPSGRFSAERPERSVSTLKIQRTEQGDSAVYLCSIGSRSGQGAGEQYFGPGTRLTVT.

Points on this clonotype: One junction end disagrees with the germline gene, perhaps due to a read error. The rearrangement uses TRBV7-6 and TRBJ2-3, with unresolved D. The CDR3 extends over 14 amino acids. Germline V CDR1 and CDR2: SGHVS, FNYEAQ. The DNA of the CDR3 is TGTGCCAGCAGATTATTTCAGAGCACAGATACGCAGTTTTTT. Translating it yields CASRLFQSTDTQFF.

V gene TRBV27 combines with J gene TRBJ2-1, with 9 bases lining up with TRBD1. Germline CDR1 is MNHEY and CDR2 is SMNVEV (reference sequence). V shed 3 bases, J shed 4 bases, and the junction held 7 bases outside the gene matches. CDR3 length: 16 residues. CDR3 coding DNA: TGTGCCAGCAGTTTGTTGTCGGGACAGGGTTACAATGAGCAGTTCTTC. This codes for CASSLLSGQGYNEQFF.

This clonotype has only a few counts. The CDR3 coding sequence is TGTGCCAGCAGTGACTCTGGGACTTCCAATAATGAGCAGTTCTTC. Protein: CASSDSGTSNNEQFF. This chain connects TRBV6-4 to TRBJ2-1; a weak D match, TRBD2 (6 bases). CDR1 and CDR2 from the germline V gene are MRHNA and SNTAGT. V gave up 0 bases and J gave up 7 bases, with 13 bases separating them. CDR3 size: 15 residues.

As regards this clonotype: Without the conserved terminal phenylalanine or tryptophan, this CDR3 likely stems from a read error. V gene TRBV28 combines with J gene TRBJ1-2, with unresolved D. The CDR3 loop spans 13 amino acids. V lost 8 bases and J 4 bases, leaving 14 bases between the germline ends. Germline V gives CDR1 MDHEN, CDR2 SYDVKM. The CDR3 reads CASGTAIPYGYTS. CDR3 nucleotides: TGTGCCAGCGGTACAGCAATCCCCTATGGCTACACCTCC.

The CDR3 loop is CASSLVVSETQYF. CDR3 coding DNA: TGTGCCAGCAGTTTGGTGGTATCGGAGACCCAGTACTTC. J is TRBJ2-5 and V is TRBV12-3 or TRBV12-4; D is undetermined. The CDR3 is 13 amino acids. V lost 3 bases and J lost 5, with 10 bases in between.